These 15 T cell receptor beta chains originate from one sample sequenced in a study of metastatic and nonmetastatic thyroid tumors. TCRdb called clones again from the PCR reads with MiXCR. In the table there are about 25,000 clones, 20% to 25% of which are singletons. Each patient went into thyroid surgery without having received any treatment. Source material: blood. These receptors were taken from a male donor with papillary thyroid cancer or a benign thyroid nodule (not recorded which). Some clones in this sample may be carry-over from other donors' samples.

About this clone: Relative to the germline gene, one junction end is altered; a read error may explain this. The chain carries TRBV7-9 and TRBJ2-3; D is unresolved. The CDR3 covers 14 residues. CDR1 SEHNR and CDR2 FQNEAQ come from the germline V gene (reference sequence). The CDR3 region is CASSLALGTYTQYF. In DNA, the CDR3 is TGTGCCAGCAGCTTAGCGTTGGGCACATATACGCAGTATTTT.

The chain has TRBV5-1 and TRBJ1-1; TRBD1 might be the D (5 bases). Germline CDR1 is SGHRS and CDR2 is YFSETQ. There are 14 residues in the CDR3. Between the trimmed V and J ends, which lost 3 bases and 7 bases, there was a span of 16 bases. The CDR3, as DNA: TGCGCCAGCAGCTCGGCAGGGCGGGTAAATGAAGCTTTCTTT. Protein sequence: CASSSAGRVNEAFF.

A word on this clone: A much more abundant neighbour one base away suggests this may be a read error. The genes are TRBV10-3 and TRBJ2-2; D unresolved. Germline values: CDR1 ENHRY, CDR2 SYGVKD. There are 13 residues in the CDR3. CDR3 DNA: TGTGCCATCAGTGCGGACGCCACCTGGGAGCTGTTTTTT. Protein sequence: CAISADATWELFF.

This chain links TRBV19 with TRBJ2-3; perhaps TRBD2 as D (6 bases). Germline-derived CDR1 and CDR2 are LNHDA and SQIVND (reference sequence). The CDR3 contains 16 residues. V lost 6 bases and J 4 bases, leaving 20 bases between the germline ends. The CDR3 is CASSPERDGSADTQYF. CDR3 nucleotides: TGTGCCAGTAGCCCCGAACGGGACGGGAGCGCAGATACGCAGTATTTT.

This clone has ten or more counts. The chain has TRBV19 and TRBJ1-2; 8 bases agree with TRBD1. Germline assignment: CDR1 LNHDA and CDR2 SQIVND (reference sequence). The CDR3 contains 15 residues. With V trimmed by 7 bases and J by 2 bases, 9 bases remained unmatched. CDR3 residues: CASNFGQGTNYGYTF. As DNA, the CDR3 is TGTGCCAGTAATTTTGGACAGGGAACGAACTATGGCTACACCTTC.

The rearrangement joins TRBV6-2 or TRBV6-3 to TRBJ2-4; D is undetermined. CDR3 length: 11 amino acids. Trimming shortened V by 5 bases and J by 9 bases, and 8 bases separated the two germline ends. Germline lookup yields CDR1 MNHEY and CDR2 SVGEGT. The CDR3 bases are TGTGCCAGCAGTCCACCGGGCATTCAGTACTTC. Protein sequence: CASSPPGIQYF.

This clone was counted ten times or more. The chain uses TRBV27 and TRBJ1-2, with TRBD1 matching over 7 bases. This CDR3 has 13 residues. Germline V CDR1 and CDR2: MNHEY, SMNVEV (reference sequence). With 3 bases clipped from V and 4 bases from J, the junction kept 2 bases outside the gene matches. The CDR3 sequence: CASSFQGVYGYTF. The CDR3 nucleotides are TGTGCCAGCAGTTTCCAGGGGGTCTATGGCTACACCTTC.

In its sample, this clone was seen many times. The rearrangement joins TRBV9 to TRBJ2-1; 10 positions agree with TRBD2. Germline lookup yields CDR1 SGDLS and CDR2 YYNGEE. V was clipped by 3 bases and J by 4 bases; unmatched bases: 4. This CDR3 is built from 15 residues. Here the CDR3 reads CASSESGGAYNEQFF. In DNA form, the CDR3 reads TGTGCCAGCAGCGAAAGCGGGGGGGCGTACAATGAGCAGTTCTTC.

This clone was recorded many times. The chain recombines TRBV11-3 with TRBJ1-4; D is unresolved. Germline values: CDR1 SGHNT, CDR2 YENEEA. Trimming stripped 1 base from V and 3 bases from J, with 12 bases between. The CDR3 totals 16 residues. The DNA for the CDR3 is TGTGCCAGCAGCTTAGGGTTTAGTTCACCTAATGAAAAACTGTTTTTT. Translation gives CASSLGFSSPNEKLFF.

This clone was counted ten times or more. The rearrangement uses TRBV27 and TRBJ2-2; 8 nucleotides agree with TRBD1. This CDR3 region has 16 residues. Germline V gene sequence: CDR1 MNHEY, CDR2 SMNVEV (reference sequence). The trim removed 2 bases at V and 7 bases at J, leaving 9 bases unmatched. The CDR3 region has the DNA TGTGCCAGCAGTTTACAGGGGGCCAAACTTTACGGGGAGCTGTTTTTT. Translating it yields CASSLQGAKLYGELFF.

Many counts were recorded for this clone. This chain uses TRBV11-3 with TRBJ2-1, with D possibly matching TRBD2 (6 bases). The CDR3 loop spans 13 amino acids. V lost 5 bases to trimming and J lost 10 bases, with 15 bases between them. The germline CDR1 and CDR2 sequences are SGHNT and YENEEA. As DNA, the CDR3 is TGTGCCAGCAGCCCAGCGACTAGTTGGGAGCAGTTCTTC. Protein product: CASSPATSWEQFF.

Many counts were recorded for this clone. J is TRBJ2-1 and V is TRBV28; no firm D call. The CDR3 is 12 residues long. With 2 bases removed from V and 4 bases from J, the gap between germline ends came to 3 bases. Germline V gene data show CDR1 as MDHEN and CDR2 as SYDVKM. CDR3 bases: TGTGCCAGCAGTTTAGTTTACAATGAGCAGTTCTTC. It is translated as CASSLVYNEQFF.

This clone was seen a single time. The junction differs from germline at one of its ends, possibly a read error. This chain connects TRBV12-3 or TRBV12-4 to TRBJ1-2, with no clear D. The CDR3 contains 14 residues. The CDR3 spells CDSSFRGTQPGYSF. In nucleotides, the CDR3 is TGTGACAGCAGTTTCCGTGGCACGCAACCTGGCTACTCCTTC.

This clone showed up many times. The CDR3 region is CASSEGAYGYTF. The DNA for the CDR3 is TGTGCCAGCAGTGAAGGGGCTTATGGCTACACCTTC. The chain has TRBV6-1 and TRBJ1-2, with D uncertain. The CDR3 extends over 12 amino acids. V was pared by 1 base and J by 5 bases, with 5 bases between. Germline V gene data show CDR1 as MNHNS and CDR2 as SASEGT.

This clone turned up a few times. V gene TRBV29-1 combines with J gene TRBJ2-2, with D tentatively TRBD1 (5 bases). The V and J ends lost 0 bases and 5 bases respectively, with 10 bases between them. CDR1 is SQVTM and CDR2 is ANQGSEA in the germline V gene. The CDR3 has 14 amino acids. The CDR3 nucleotides read TGCAGCGTTGAAGATGGGGCAGGGACCGGGGAGCTGTTTTTT. Residues: CSVEDGAGTGELFF.